A single TCR beta chain is shown here with its context. No antigen is known for it. This specimen belongs to a study of cytomegalovirus exposure and HLA in healthy donors. The study's findings and limits: One variant, a missense change in DCLRE1C, was linked in a later analysis to TCR beta V- and J-gene trimming. Sequencing likely produced, as an artifact, a cluster of highly shared sequence variants.

Use of 60 Vbeta and 13 Jbeta primers characterized the PCR. In the authors' methods: Counted up in a later analysis, unique TCR beta chains came to roughly 80 million, with around 11 million shared. Some clones are missing from TCRdb's copy, which holds only in-frame ones; the method was immunoSEQ multiplex PCR. V and J calls and clone size are given by that table; D and trimming were obtained from the DNA. The sample shows 100,000 to 150,000 clones, 82% of them seen only once. This CDR3 has 20 amino acids. Trimming removed 0 bases from V and 1 base from J; junction bases left unmatched: 18. Germline V lookup: CDR1 SGHTS, CDR2 YDEGEE.

This receptor was taken from a woman aged 45 to 65 in good health and CMV-seropositive. Sequenced: PBMCs. The V gene is TRBV5-8, the J gene TRBJ1-1, with TRBD1 matching over 7 bases. The CDR3 sequence is CASSLDRGHGVKVWNTEAFF. The CDR3 coding sequence is TGTGCCAGCAGCTTGGATAGGGGGCATGGAGTGAAGGTGTGGAACACTGAAGCTTTCTTT.